The rows below give T cell receptor beta chains drawn from one sample of a study of blood T cells in healthy people across ages. TCRdb processed the 5' RACE reads anew with MiXCR; each CDR3 protein has one entry. The sample has more than 800,000 distinct CDR3 sequences, about 30% seen once. Sequencing was carried out using blood. These receptors came from an elderly woman in good health. CDR3s include the opening cysteine and the closing phenylalanine or tryptophan. Each record gives: V gene, J gene, clone size, D gene, CDR3 protein, CDR3 DNA. A D gene is named only where the DNA matches it firmly. The size of a clone is reported for some rows only, either as once, few or many, or as a class for expanded clones.

TRBV7-2	TRBJ2-5	many	TRBD2	CASSNRGGQETQYF	TGTGCCAGCAGCAACCGGGGGGGCCAAGAGACCCAGTACTTC
TRBV6-2/TRBV6-3	TRBJ2-3	many	-	CASSPIGRSTDTQYF	TGTGCCAGCAGTCCGATTGGCCGAAGCACAGATACGCAGTATTTT
TRBV20-1	TRBJ1-1	few	-	CSAPGTWAEAFF	TGCAGTGCCCCCGGGACGTGGGCTGAAGCTTTCTTT
TRBV6-6	TRBJ1-4	many	-	CASSYSQRTNEKLFF	TGTGCCAGCAGTTACTCCCAGAGAACTAATGAAAAACTGTTTTTT
TRBV12-3/TRBV12-4	TRBJ2-7	few	TRBD2	CASSNYPAGGHEQYF	TGTGCCAGCAGTAACTACCCAGCGGGGGGGCATGAGCAGTACTTC
TRBV12-3/TRBV12-4	TRBJ2-7	many	-	CASSQQSYEQYF	TGTGCCAGCTCTCAACAGTCCTACGAGCAGTACTTC
TRBV4-1	TRBJ2-6	many	TRBD1	CASSFLATTGVVSGANVLTF	TGCGCCAGCAGCTTCCTGGCGACGACAGGGGTCGTCTCTGGGGCCAACGTCCTGACTTTC
TRBV28	TRBJ2-7	once	-	CASSSPSPGYYEQYF	TGTGCCAGCAGTTCCCCATCGCCAGGGTACTACGAGCAGTACTTC
TRBV12-3/TRBV12-4	TRBJ2-2	-	-	CASSYWSPNTGELFF	TGTGCCAGCAGTTATTGGAGTCCGAACACCGGGGAGCTGTTTTTT
TRBV7-2	TRBJ2-7	few	-	CASSLRLSYEQYF	TGTGCCAGCAGCCTGAGACTGTCCTACGAGCAGTACTTC
TRBV6-2/TRBV6-3	TRBJ2-1	many	TRBD2	CASRKASGGRRQFF	TGTGCCAGCAGAAAGGCTAGCGGGGGGCGGCGGCAGTTCTTC
TRBV10-3	TRBJ2-1	many	-	CAISESLDPDEQFF	TGTGCCATCAGTGAGTCACTGGACCCCGATGAGCAGTTCTTC
TRBV20-1	TRBJ1-4	few	-	CSAGGDRHEKLFF	TGCAGTGCTGGAGGCGACAGGCATGAAAAACTGTTTTTT